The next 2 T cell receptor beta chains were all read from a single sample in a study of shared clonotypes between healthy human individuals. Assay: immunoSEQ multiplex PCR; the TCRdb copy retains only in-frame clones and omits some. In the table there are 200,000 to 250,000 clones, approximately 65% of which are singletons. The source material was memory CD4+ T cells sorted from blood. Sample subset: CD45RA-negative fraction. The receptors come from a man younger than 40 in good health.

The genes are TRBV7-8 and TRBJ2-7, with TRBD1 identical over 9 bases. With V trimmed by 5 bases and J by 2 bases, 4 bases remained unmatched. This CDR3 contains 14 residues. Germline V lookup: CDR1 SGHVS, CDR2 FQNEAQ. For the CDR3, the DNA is TGTGCCAGCAGCCCCCGGGACAGGGCCTACGAGCAGTACTTC. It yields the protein CASSPRDRAYEQYF.

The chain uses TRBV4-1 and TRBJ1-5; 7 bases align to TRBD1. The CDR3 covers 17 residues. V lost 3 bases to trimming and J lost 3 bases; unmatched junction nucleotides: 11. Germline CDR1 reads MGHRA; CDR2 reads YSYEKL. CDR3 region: CASSHSPLDRVNQPQHF. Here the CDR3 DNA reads TGCGCCAGCAGCCACTCACCTCTCGACAGGGTCAATCAGCCCCAGCATTTT.